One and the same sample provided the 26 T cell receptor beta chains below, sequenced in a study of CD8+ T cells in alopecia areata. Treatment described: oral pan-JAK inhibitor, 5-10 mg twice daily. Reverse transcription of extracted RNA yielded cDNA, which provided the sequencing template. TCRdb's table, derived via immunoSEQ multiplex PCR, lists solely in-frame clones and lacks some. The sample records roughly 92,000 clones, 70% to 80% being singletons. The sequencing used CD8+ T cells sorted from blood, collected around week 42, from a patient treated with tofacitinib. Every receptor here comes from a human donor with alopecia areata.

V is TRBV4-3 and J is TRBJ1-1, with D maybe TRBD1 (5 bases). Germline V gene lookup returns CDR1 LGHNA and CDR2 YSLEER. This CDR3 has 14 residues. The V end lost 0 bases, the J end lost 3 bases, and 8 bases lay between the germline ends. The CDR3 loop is CASSQDRGYTEAFF. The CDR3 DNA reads TGCGCCAGCAGCCAAGATCGGGGGTACACTGAAGCTTTCTTT.

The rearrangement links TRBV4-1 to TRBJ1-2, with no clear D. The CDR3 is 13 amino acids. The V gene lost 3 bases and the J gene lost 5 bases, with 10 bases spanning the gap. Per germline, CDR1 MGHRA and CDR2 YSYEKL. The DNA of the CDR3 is TGCGCCAGCAGCCAGGTGGGGAAGTATGGCTACACCTTC. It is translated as CASSQVGKYGYTF.

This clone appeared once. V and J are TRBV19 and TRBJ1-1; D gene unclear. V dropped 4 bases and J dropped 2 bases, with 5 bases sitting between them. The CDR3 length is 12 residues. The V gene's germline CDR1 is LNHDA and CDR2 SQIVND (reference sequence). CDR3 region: CASSTSNTEAFF. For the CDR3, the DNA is TGTGCCAGTAGTACCAGCAACACTGAAGCTTTCTTT.

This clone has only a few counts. Here the CDR3 DNA reads TGTGCCAGCAGCTATTGCAGTCTGGATCAGCCCCAGCATTTT. Translating gives CASSYCSLDQPQHF. The chain carries TRBV7-3 and TRBJ1-5; D gene unclear. The germline V gene has CDR1 SGHTA and CDR2 FQGTGA. V lost 4 bases and J lost 5, with 12 bases in between. This CDR3 has 14 residues.

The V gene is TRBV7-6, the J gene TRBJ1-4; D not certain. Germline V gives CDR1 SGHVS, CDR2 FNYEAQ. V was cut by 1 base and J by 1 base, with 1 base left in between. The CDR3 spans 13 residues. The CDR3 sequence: CASSLVTNEKLFF. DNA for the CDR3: TGTGCCAGCAGCTTAGTAACTAATGAAAAACTGTTTTTT. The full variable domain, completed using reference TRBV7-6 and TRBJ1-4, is GAGVSQSPRYKVTKRGQDVALRCDPISGHVSLYWYRQALGQGPEFLTYFNYEAQQDKSGLPNDRFSAERPEGSISTLTIQRTEQRDSAMYRCASSLVTNEKLFFGSGTQLSVL.

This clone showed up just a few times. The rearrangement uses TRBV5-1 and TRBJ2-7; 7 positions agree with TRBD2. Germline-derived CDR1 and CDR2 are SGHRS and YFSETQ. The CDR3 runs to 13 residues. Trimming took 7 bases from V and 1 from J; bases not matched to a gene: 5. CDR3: CASGEGTSYEQYF. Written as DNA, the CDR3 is TGCGCCAGCGGGGAGGGCACGTCCTACGAGCAGTACTTC.

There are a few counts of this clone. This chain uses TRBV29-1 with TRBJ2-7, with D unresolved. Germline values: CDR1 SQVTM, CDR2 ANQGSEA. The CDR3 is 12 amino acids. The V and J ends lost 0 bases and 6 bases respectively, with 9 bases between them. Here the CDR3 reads CSVEDLGGEQYF. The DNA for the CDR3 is TGCAGCGTTGAAGATCTTGGCGGCGAGCAGTACTTC.

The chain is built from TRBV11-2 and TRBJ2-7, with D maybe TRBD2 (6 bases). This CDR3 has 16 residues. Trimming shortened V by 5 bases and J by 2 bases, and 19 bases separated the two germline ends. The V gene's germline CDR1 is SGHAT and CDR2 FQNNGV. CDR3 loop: CASSHPEGGAAYEQYF. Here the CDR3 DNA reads TGTGCCAGCAGCCACCCCGAAGGCGGGGCGGCCTACGAGCAGTACTTC. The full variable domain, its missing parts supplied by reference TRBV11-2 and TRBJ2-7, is EAGVAQSPRYKIIEKRQSVAFWCNPISGHATLYWYQQILGQGPKLLIQFQNNGVVDDSQLPKDRFSAERLKGVDSTLKIQPAKLEDSAVYLCASSHPEGGAAYEQYFGPGTRLTVT.

The CDR3: CATTGGTGNQPQHF. The CDR3 DNA reads TGTGCCACCACGGGGGGGACAGGGAATCAGCCCCAGCATTTT. This chain joins TRBV19 and TRBJ1-5, with 9 bases matching TRBD1. The CDR3 runs 14 residues. The J segment lost 4 bases and the V segment lost 10 bases, leaving 8 bases of the junction unmatched. Per germline, CDR1 LNHDA and CDR2 SQIVND (reference sequence).

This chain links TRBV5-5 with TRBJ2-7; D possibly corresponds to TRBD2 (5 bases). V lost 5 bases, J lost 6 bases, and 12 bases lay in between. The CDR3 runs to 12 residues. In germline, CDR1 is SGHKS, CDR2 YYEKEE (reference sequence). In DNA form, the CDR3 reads TGTGCCAGCAGGTCCGACGGAGGCGAGCAGTACTTC. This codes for CASRSDGGEQYF.

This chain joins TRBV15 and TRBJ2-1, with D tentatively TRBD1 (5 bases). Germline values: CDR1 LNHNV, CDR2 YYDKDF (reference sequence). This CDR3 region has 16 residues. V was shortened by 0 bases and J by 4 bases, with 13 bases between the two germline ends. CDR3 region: CATSRDGQGSYNEQFF. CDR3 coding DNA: TGTGCCACCAGCAGAGATGGGCAGGGTTCGTACAATGAGCAGTTCTTC.

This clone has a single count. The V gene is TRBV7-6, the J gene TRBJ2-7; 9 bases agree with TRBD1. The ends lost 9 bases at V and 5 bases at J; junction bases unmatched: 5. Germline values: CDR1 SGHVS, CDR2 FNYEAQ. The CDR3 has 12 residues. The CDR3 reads CASGDRVDEQYF. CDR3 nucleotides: TGTGCCAGTGGGGACAGGGTCGACGAGCAGTACTTC.

CDR3 region: CASSLSGILTGELFF. Here the CDR3 DNA reads TGTGCCAGCAGTTTATCAGGGATTTTGACCGGGGAGCTGTTTTTT. J is TRBJ2-2 and V is TRBV11-2; D possibly corresponds to TRBD1 (5 bases). In germline, CDR1 is SGHAT, CDR2 FQNNGV. V was pared by 6 bases and J by 5 bases, with 16 bases between. The CDR3 consists of 15 residues.

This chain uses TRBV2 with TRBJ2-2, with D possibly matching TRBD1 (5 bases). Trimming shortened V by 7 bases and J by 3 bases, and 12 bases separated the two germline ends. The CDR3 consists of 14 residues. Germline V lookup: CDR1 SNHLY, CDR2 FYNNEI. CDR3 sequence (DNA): TGTGCCAGCACTACTGGGGCAGACACCGGGGAGCTGTTTTTT. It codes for CASTTGADTGELFF.

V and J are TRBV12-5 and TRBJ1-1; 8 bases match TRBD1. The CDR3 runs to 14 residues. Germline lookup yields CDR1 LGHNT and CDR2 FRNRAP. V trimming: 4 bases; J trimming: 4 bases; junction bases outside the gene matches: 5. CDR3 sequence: CASGSGQGATEAFF. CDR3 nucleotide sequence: TGTGCTAGTGGTTCAGGACAGGGTGCCACTGAAGCTTTCTTT.

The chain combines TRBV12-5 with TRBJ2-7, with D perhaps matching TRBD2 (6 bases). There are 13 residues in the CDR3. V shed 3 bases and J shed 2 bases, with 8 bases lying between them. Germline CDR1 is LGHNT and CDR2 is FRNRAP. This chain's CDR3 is CASGFGGAYEQYF. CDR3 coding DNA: TGTGCTAGTGGTTTTGGCGGGGCCTACGAGCAGTACTTC.

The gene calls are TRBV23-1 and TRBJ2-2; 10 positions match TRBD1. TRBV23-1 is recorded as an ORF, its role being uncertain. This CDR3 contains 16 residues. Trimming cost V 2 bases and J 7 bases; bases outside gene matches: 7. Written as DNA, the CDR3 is TGCGCCAGCAGTCAACCCGACAGGGGGCAATTCGGGGAGCTGTTTTTT. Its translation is CASSQPDRGQFGELFF.

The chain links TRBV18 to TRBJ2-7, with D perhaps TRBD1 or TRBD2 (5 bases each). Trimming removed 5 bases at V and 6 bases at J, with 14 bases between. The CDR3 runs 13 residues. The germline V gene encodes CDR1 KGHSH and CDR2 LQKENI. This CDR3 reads CASSSGTFLEQYF. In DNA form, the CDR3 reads TGTGCCAGCTCATCCGGGACCTTCCTCGAGCAGTACTTC.

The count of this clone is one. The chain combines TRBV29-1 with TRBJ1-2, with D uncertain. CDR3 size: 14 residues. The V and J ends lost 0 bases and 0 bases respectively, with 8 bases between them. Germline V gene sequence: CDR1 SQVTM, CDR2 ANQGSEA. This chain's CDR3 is CSVEDREANYGYTF. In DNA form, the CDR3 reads TGCAGCGTTGAAGACAGAGAAGCTAACTATGGCTACACCTTC.

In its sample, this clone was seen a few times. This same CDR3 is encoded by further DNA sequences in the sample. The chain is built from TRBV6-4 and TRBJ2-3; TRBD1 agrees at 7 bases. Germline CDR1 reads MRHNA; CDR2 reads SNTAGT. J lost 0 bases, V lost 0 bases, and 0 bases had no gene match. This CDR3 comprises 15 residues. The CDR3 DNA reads TGTGCCAGCAGTGACTCAGGGGGCAGCACAGATACGCAGTATTTT. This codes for CASSDSGGSTDTQYF.

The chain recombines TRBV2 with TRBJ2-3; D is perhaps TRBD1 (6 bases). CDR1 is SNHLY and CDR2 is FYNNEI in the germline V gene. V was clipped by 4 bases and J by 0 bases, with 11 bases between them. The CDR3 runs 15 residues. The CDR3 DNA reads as TGTGCCAGCAGTGCCGGGACAACTAGCACAGATACGCAGTATTTT. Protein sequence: CASSAGTTSTDTQYF.

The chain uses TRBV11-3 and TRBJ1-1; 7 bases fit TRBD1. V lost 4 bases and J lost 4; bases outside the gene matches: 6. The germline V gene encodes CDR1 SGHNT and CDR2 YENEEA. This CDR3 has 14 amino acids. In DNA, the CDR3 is TGTGCCAGCAGCTCTGGGACAGCCCCCACTGAAGCTTTCTTT. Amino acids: CASSSGTAPTEAFF. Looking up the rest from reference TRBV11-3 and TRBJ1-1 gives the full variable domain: EAGVVQSPRYKIIEKKQPVAFWCNPISGHNTLYWYLQNLGQGPELLIRYENEEAVDDSQLPKDRFSAERLKGVDSTLKIQPAELGDSAVYLCASSSGTAPTEAFFGQGTRLTVV.

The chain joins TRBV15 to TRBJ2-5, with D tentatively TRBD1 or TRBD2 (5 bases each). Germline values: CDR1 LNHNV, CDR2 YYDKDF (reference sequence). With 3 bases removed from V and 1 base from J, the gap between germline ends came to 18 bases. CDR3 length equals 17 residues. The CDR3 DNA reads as TGTGCCACCAGCAGTCCCCGGGACGGTGGGATCCAAGAGACCCAGTACTTC. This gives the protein CATSSPRDGGIQETQYF.

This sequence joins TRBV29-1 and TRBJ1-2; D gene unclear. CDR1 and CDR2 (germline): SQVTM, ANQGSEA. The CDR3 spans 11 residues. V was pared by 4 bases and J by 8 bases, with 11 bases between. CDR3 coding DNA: TGCAGCGTTGCCGACTTGAAAGGCTACACCTTC. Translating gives CSVADLKGYTF.

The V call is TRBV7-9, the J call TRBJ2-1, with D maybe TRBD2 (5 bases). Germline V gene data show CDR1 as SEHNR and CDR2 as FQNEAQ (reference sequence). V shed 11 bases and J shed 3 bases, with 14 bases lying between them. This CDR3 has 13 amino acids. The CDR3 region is CAGGGHRYNEQFF. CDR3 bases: TGTGCCGGAGGCGGGCACCGCTACAATGAGCAGTTCTTC.

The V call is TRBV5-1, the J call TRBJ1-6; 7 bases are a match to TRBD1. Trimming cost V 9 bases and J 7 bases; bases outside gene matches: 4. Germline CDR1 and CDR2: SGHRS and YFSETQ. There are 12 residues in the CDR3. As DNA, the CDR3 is TGCGCCACTTCGACAGGGAATTCACCCCTCCACTTT. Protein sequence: CATSTGNSPLHF.